This T cell receptor (beta chain) appears in the sequencing data of a study of T cells in Graves' hyperthyroidism and ophthalmopathy. General study results and limits: Most clonotypes expanded in the thyroid (above 0.001) were also present in blood.

This clonotype was observed at least ten times. Its target is unknown. The CDR3 runs 14 residues. Germline loops: CDR1 MNHEY, CDR2 SMNVEV (reference sequence). Unmatched junction bases numbered 7, after V lost 8 bases and J lost 4 bases. The TCR beta CDR3 regions underwent amplification using RNA transcripts as the source. TCR CDR3 underwent first-round RT-PCR with the HTBI primer set. Each CDR3 protein gets one entry after TCRdb re-called the multiplex PCR reads with MiXCR. Of a few hundred thousand distinct CDR3 sequences listed, 14% to 15% are singletons. Newly diagnosed hyperthyroidism patients aged 18 to 65 years had disease lasting under 2 months. Based on clinical symptoms, serum thyroxine and TRAb, thyroid ultrasound and orbital computed tomography, diagnoses were reached. PBMCs were sourced from less than 12 ml fresh peripheral blood.

Sequencing was done on a sample of blood. This receptor was identified in a woman younger than 45 with Graves' hyperthyroidism. This chain links TRBV27 with TRBJ2-7; 11 positions agree with TRBD1. The CDR3 DNA is TGTGCCAGCTGGGGACAGGGGGTAGGATACGAGCAGTACTTC. Translated: CASWGQGVGYEQYF.